The 2 T cell receptor beta chains presented below share a single source sample, sequenced in a study of molecular identifiers for immune sequencing clone quantification. TCRdb re-derived calls from the PCR reads in MiXCR, one entry per CDR3 protein. The profile shows about 70,000 distinct CDR3 sequences, around 18% of them singletons. The sample was naive CD8+ T cells from blood, with Jurkat cell RNA spiked in. Subset in this sample: FACS-sorted CD8+CD4-CCR7+CD45RA+ naive T cells. Receptors originate from a human donor in good health. Some libraries in this study had Jurkat cell RNA spiked in.

This clonotype has just a few counts. The chain is built from TRBV7-9 and TRBJ2-4, with 9 bases aligning to TRBD2. Germline CDR1 is SEHNR and CDR2 is FQNEAQ (reference sequence). This CDR3 is 15 amino acids long. The V gene end was trimmed by 5 bases and the J gene end by 7 bases; junction bases not matched to a gene: 9. The CDR3 is CASSGDSGSYNIQYF. The CDR3 bases are TGTGCCAGCAGCGGGGATAGCGGGAGCTACAACATTCAGTACTTC.

With respect to this clonotype: This may come from a read error, since a much larger clone is one base off. This chain links TRBV27 with TRBJ2-3; 10 bases fit TRBD2. Germline trimming cut 5 bases from V and 8 bases from J; bases unmatched to any gene: 16. The CDR3 sequence is 17 residues long. The germline gives CDR1 MNHEY, CDR2 SMNVEV (reference sequence). CDR3 amino acids: CASSPGGLAGVGGTQYF. The DNA of the CDR3 is TGTGCCAGCAGTCCCGGGGGCCTAGCGGGAGTGGGAGGTACGCAGTATTTT.